The 27 T cell receptor beta chains below all came from one sample that was sequenced in a study of cytomegalovirus exposure and HLA in healthy donors. A multiplex PCR was run with 60 Vbeta primers and 13 Jbeta primers. TCRdb's table, derived via immunoSEQ multiplex PCR, lists solely in-frame clones and lacks some. The repertoire consists of around 58,000 clones, with approximately 80% occurring once and the leading ten covering about 2.3%. The sample taken for sequencing was PBMCs. Every receptor here comes from a female donor in good health and CMV-seronegative.

DNA for the CDR3: TGTGCCAGCAGACACCGACTAGCGGGAGTGGATGAGCAGTTCTTC. Translated: CASRHRLAGVDEQFF. The chain combines TRBV2 with TRBJ2-1; 12 bases agree with TRBD2. This CDR3 contains 15 residues. Germline loops: CDR1 SNHLY, CDR2 FYNNEI. Trimming took 6 bases from V and 8 from J; bases not matched to a gene: 8. The full variable domain, completed using reference TRBV2 and TRBJ2-1, is EPEVTQTPSHQVTQMGQEVILRCVPISNHLYFYWYRQILGQKVEFLVSFYNNEISEKSEIFDDQFSVERPDGSNFTLKIRSTKLEDSAMYFCASRHRLAGVDEQFFGPGTRLTVL.

Within the sample, this clone is medium-sized (0.01 to 0.1%). The V gene is TRBV6-1, the J gene TRBJ2-3; 9 bases agree with TRBD2. The CDR3 contains 15 residues. CDR1 and CDR2 from the germline V gene are MNHNS and SASEGT. The ends lost 4 bases at V and 1 base at J; junction bases unmatched: 3. The CDR3 DNA sequence: TGTGCCAGCAGTGGGGAGCGGGGGGGCACAGATACGCAGTATTTT. It is translated as CASSGERGGTDTQYF.

The chain carries TRBV7-6 and TRBJ2-5, with D possibly being TRBD1 (5 bases). V was trimmed by 2 bases and J by 5 bases, leaving 6 bases between them. Germline-derived CDR1 and CDR2 are SGHVS and FNYEAQ. The CDR3 contains 12 residues. CDR3 DNA sequence: TGTGCCAGCAGCTTAAGGGGCGAGACCCAGTACTTC. Protein sequence: CASSLRGETQYF.

The chain combines TRBV4-2 with TRBJ1-2; D is perhaps TRBD1 (5 bases). Trimming left V 4 bases short and J 5 bases short, with 14 bases between. The CDR3 totals 14 residues. Germline V gene data show CDR1 as LGHNA and CDR2 as YNFKEQ. The CDR3 loop reads CASSPGAGGYGYTF. CDR3 bases: TGTGCCAGCAGCCCCGGGGCGGGGGGGTATGGCTACACCTTC.

There are a few counts of this clone. As DNA, the CDR3 is TGCGCCAGCAGCTTACGGGTCGTCGGGACTAATGAAAAACTGTTTTTT. Protein: CASSLRVVGTNEKLFF. The V gene is TRBV5-1, the J gene TRBJ1-4; D is unclear. CDR3 length: 16 residues. The germline V gene has CDR1 SGHRS and CDR2 YFSETQ. The ends were cut back, 2 bases at V and 2 bases at J, with 13 bases in the middle.

The chain couples TRBV7-2 to TRBJ2-7; possible D gene TRBD2, 7 bases. The germline gives CDR1 SGHTA, CDR2 FQGNSA. The CDR3 covers 15 residues. Trimming shortened V by 2 bases and J by 0 bases, and 11 bases separated the two germline ends. For the CDR3, the DNA is TGTGCCAGCAGCTTATTCGGGGGGCGCTCCTACGAGCAGTACTTC. The encoded protein is CASSLFGGRSYEQYF.

The chain carries TRBV19 and TRBJ1-1, with D possibly TRBD1 on 5 matching bases. This CDR3 has 13 amino acids. The V gene's germline CDR1 is LNHDA and CDR2 SQIVND (reference sequence). Trimming took 7 bases from V and 1 from J, leaving 10 bases between them. Written as DNA, the CDR3 is TGTGCCAGTACCATAAGGGGGAACACTGAAGCTTTCTTT. Translated: CASTIRGNTEAFF.

This chain joins TRBV28 and TRBJ1-4, with 7 nucleotides matching TRBD1. Per germline, CDR1 MDHEN and CDR2 SYDVKM. V lost 7 bases and J lost 3; bases outside the gene matches: 5. The CDR3 runs 14 residues. CDR3 coding DNA: TGTGCCAGCACCAGACAGGGCCCTAATGAAAAACTGTTTTTT. Amino acid sequence: CASTRQGPNEKLFF.

This chain links TRBV5-6 with TRBJ2-7; tentative D call: TRBD1 (6 bases). V dropped 0 bases and J dropped 5 bases, with 15 bases sitting between them. Germline CDR1 reads SGHDT; CDR2 reads YYEEEE. The CDR3 runs to 15 residues. The CDR3 DNA follows: TGTGCCAGCAGCTTGGTGGCCAGGGGTCTCGACGAGCAGTACTTC. Translation gives CASSLVARGLDEQYF. The variable domain in full, completed from reference TRBV5-6 and TRBJ2-7, reads DAGVTQSPTHLIKTRGQQVTLRCSPKSGHDTVSWYQQALGQGPQFIFQYYEEEERQRGNFPDRFSGHQFPNYSSELNVNALLLGDSALYLCASSLVARGLDEQYFGPGTRLTVT.

The J gene is TRBJ1-2, the V gene TRBV5-6; TRBD1 aligns across 8 bases. This CDR3 has 15 residues. Germline V gene lookup returns CDR1 SGHDT and CDR2 YYEEEE. Trimming removed 0 bases from V and 8 bases from J; junction bases left unmatched: 9. The CDR3 sequence: CASSLGTGSRRGYTF. In nucleotides, the CDR3 is TGTGCCAGCAGCTTGGGGACAGGGTCACGTCGGGGCTACACCTTC.

The CDR3 is CASSRASGSTDTQYF. The DNA for the CDR3 is TGTGCCAGCAGCCGCGCTAGCGGGAGCACAGATACGCAGTATTTT. This chain uses TRBV7-2 with TRBJ2-3, with TRBD2 identical over 8 bases. The CDR3 contains 15 residues. From germline, CDR1 is SGHTA and CDR2 FQGNSA. V lost 5 bases and J lost 0; bases outside the gene matches: 4.

The CDR3 DNA reads TGCGCCAGCAGCTTGGTCGGGACAGGGGGAGAGACCCAGTACTTC. This gives the protein CASSLVGTGGETQYF. This chain joins TRBV5-1 and TRBJ2-5; 11 bases align to TRBD1. V dropped 0 bases and J dropped 4; count of bases not matched to a gene: 2. The CDR3 is made up of 15 amino acids. Germline CDR1 and CDR2: SGHRS and YFSETQ.

The chain uses TRBV30 and TRBJ1-6; 8 bases fit TRBD1. V lost 0 bases and J lost 0; bases outside the gene matches: 10. This CDR3 is built from 19 residues. Germline lookup yields CDR1 GTSNPN and CDR2 SVGIG (reference sequence). The CDR3 protein is CAWSVSIFGQGSYNSPLHF. As DNA, the CDR3 is TGTGCCTGGAGTGTATCAATTTTCGGACAGGGCTCCTATAATTCACCCCTCCACTTT. Full variable domain (remainder filled in from reference TRBV30 and TRBJ1-6): SQTIHQWPATLVQPVGSPLSLECTVEGTSNPNLYWYRQAAGRGLQLLFYSVGIGQISSEVPQNLSASRPQDRQFILSSKKLLLSDSGFYLCAWSVSIFGQGSYNSPLHFGNGTRLTVT.

This sequence joins TRBV9 and TRBJ2-7; 7 bases align to TRBD1. Trimming took 4 bases from V and 4 from J; bases not matched to a gene: 5. The CDR3 consists of 13 residues. The germline gives CDR1 SGDLS, CDR2 YYNGEE. This CDR3 is CASSRDSKYEQYF. The CDR3 nucleotides are TGTGCCAGCAGCCGGGACAGCAAATACGAGCAGTACTTC.

The chain uses TRBV5-1 and TRBJ2-7; TRBD2 aligns across 10 bases. The CDR3 sequence is 14 residues long. Per the germline V gene, CDR1 is SGHRS and CDR2 is YFSETQ. Trimming took 2 bases from V and 1 from J; bases not matched to a gene: 0. CDR3 sequence: CASSFSGGSYEQYF. Written as DNA, the CDR3 is TGCGCCAGCAGCTTTAGCGGGGGGTCCTACGAGCAGTACTTC.

The J gene is TRBJ1-6, the V gene TRBV4-2; D gene ambiguous. Germline V gene lookup returns CDR1 LGHNA and CDR2 YNFKEQ. V lost 1 base, J lost 8 bases, and 12 bases lay in between. CDR3 size: 15 residues. CDR3 residues: CASSQADRGDSPLHF. CDR3 nucleotide sequence: TGTGCCAGCAGCCAAGCGGACCGGGGAGATTCACCCCTCCACTTT.

CDR3 protein: CASSLRVRGRGLDPRNEQFF. For the CDR3, the DNA is TGTGCCAGCAGCTTAAGGGTACGGGGTAGGGGACTAGATCCGAGGAATGAGCAGTTCTTC. The V and J genes are TRBV7-3 and TRBJ2-1; 8 nucleotides match TRBD2. The ends lost 1 base at V and 7 bases at J; junction bases unmatched: 21. CDR1 is SGHTA and CDR2 is FQGTGA in the germline V gene. This CDR3 has 20 residues.

The V and J genes are TRBV28 and TRBJ2-7; TRBD2 is a possible D gene (6 bases). The ends were cut back, 4 bases at V and 3 bases at J, with 19 bases in the middle. The CDR3 extends over 16 amino acids. CDR1 and CDR2 (germline): MDHEN, SYDVKM. The CDR3 protein is CASSSIGGVNYYEQYF. The CDR3 DNA is TGTGCCAGCAGTTCCATCGGAGGGGTAAATTACTACGAGCAGTACTTC.

The rearrangement joins TRBV6-1 to TRBJ1-1, with TRBD1 as a possible D gene (6 bases). Trimming stripped 2 bases from V and 3 bases from J, with 10 bases between. Germline V gene lookup returns CDR1 MNHNS and CDR2 SASEGT. The CDR3 is made up of 14 amino acids. The CDR3 is CASSETGRDTEAFF. The CDR3 coding sequence is TGTGCCAGCAGTGAAACAGGGAGGGACACTGAAGCTTTCTTT.

The chain links TRBV30 to TRBJ1-2, with 12 bases that match TRBD1. Germline assignment: CDR1 GTSNPN and CDR2 SVGIG (reference sequence). CDR3 length equals 16 residues. With V trimmed by 7 bases and J by 7 bases, 16 bases remained unmatched. CDR3 nucleotide sequence: TGTGCCTCTCGACCCTCCCCGGGACAGGGGGCGGTTGGCTACACCTTC. This sequence encodes CASRPSPGQGAVGYTF. Using reference TRBV30 and TRBJ1-2 for the parts outside the CDR3, the full variable domain is SQTIHQWPATLVQPVGSPLSLECTVEGTSNPNLYWYRQAAGRGLQLLFYSVGIGQISSEVPQNLSASRPQDRQFILSSKKLLLSDSGFYLCASRPSPGQGAVGYTFGSGTRLTVV.

The rearrangement joins TRBV19 to TRBJ1-5; weak D call: TRBD1 (6 bases). Germline assignment: CDR1 LNHDA and CDR2 SQIVND (reference sequence). With 2 bases removed from V and 6 bases from J, the gap between germline ends came to 11 bases. This CDR3 has 14 residues. CDR3 protein: CASSISGESQPQHF. CDR3 in DNA: TGTGCCAGTAGTATATCAGGGGAAAGTCAGCCCCAGCATTTT.

V and J are TRBV7-2 and TRBJ2-7, with D possibly TRBD1 on 5 matching bases. Germline V CDR1 and CDR2: SGHTA, FQGNSA. The V and J ends lost 5 bases and 2 bases respectively, with 13 bases between them. This CDR3 comprises 14 residues. The chain's CDR3 is CASSANVGPYEQYF. CDR3 DNA sequence: TGTGCCAGCAGCGCCAACGTGGGGCCCTACGAGCAGTACTTC.

This chain joins TRBV7-9 and TRBJ2-5, with TRBD1 matching over 10 bases. The CDR3 loop spans 13 amino acids. Germline V gives CDR1 SEHNR, CDR2 FQNEAQ (reference sequence). The V and J ends lost 8 bases and 5 bases, in that order; junction bases with no gene match: 5. The CDR3 protein is CASADRGRETQYF. The CDR3 DNA follows: TGTGCCAGCGCGGACAGGGGGAGGGAGACCCAGTACTTC.

The CDR3 loop is CASSLAGTGPKYYEQYF. The DNA of the CDR3 is TGCGCCAGCAGCTTGGCCGGGACAGGGCCGAAATACTACGAGCAGTACTTC. J is TRBJ2-7 and V is TRBV5-1, with TRBD1 matching over 9 bases. V lost 0 bases, J lost 3 bases, and 10 bases stayed unmatched. This CDR3 contains 17 residues. Germline V gene sequence: CDR1 SGHRS, CDR2 YFSETQ.

The V and J genes are TRBV6-5 and TRBJ1-1; TRBD1 matches at 7 bases. The germline CDR1 and CDR2 sequences are MNHEY and SVGAGI. The J segment lost 4 bases and the V segment lost 5 bases, leaving 10 bases of the junction unmatched. The CDR3 runs 15 residues. CDR3 sequence: CASSRRDSLVTEAFF. The CDR3 nucleotides read TGTGCCAGCAGTCGACGGGACAGTTTAGTCACTGAAGCTTTCTTT.

The rearrangement joins TRBV29-1 to TRBJ2-7; 7 bases line up with TRBD2. This CDR3 is built from 13 residues. V dropped 0 bases and J dropped 5; count of bases not matched to a gene: 4. Germline lookup yields CDR1 SQVTM and CDR2 ANQGSEA. The CDR3 DNA reads TGCAGCGTTGAAGAAGGGAGGGTGGACGAGCAGTACTTC. This gives the protein CSVEEGRVDEQYF.

The chain couples TRBV2 to TRBJ2-1; the match to TRBD2 covers 11 bases. CDR3 length: 14 residues. V lost 4 bases, J lost 10 bases, and 6 bases stayed unmatched. Germline CDR1 and CDR2: SNHLY and FYNNEI. CDR3 sequence: CASSGLAGSDEQFF. The CDR3 nucleotides are TGTGCCAGCAGTGGACTAGCGGGATCAGACGAGCAGTTCTTC.